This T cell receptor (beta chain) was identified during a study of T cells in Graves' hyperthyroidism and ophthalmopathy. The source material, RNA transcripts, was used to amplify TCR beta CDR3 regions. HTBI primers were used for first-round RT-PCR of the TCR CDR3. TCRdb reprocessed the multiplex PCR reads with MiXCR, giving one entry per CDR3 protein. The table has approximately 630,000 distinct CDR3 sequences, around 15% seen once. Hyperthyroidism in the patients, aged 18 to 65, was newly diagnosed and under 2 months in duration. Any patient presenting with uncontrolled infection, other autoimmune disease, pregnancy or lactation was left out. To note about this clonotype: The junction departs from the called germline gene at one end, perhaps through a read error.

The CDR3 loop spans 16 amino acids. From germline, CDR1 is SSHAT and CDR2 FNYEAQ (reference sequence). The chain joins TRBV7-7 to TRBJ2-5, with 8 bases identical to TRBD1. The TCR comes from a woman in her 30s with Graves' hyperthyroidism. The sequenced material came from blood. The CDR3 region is CASSPLGQGLGETQYF. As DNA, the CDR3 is TGTGCTAGCAGCCCGCTAGGACAGGGATTGGGAGAGACCCAGTACTTC.